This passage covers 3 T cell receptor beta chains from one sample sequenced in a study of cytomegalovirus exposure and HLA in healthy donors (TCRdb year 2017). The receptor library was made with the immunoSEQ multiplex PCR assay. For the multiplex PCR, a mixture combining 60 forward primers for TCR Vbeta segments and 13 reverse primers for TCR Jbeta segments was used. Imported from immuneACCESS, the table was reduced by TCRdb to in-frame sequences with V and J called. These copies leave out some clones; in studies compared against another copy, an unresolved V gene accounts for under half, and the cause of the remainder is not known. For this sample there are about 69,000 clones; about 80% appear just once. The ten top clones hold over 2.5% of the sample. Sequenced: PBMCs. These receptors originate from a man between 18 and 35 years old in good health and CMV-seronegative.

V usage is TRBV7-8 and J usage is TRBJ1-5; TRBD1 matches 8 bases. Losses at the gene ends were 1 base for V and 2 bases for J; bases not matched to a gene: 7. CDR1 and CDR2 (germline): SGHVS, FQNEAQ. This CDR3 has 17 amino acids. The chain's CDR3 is CASSLGRRGPGNQPQHF. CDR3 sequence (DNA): TGTGCCAGCAGCTTAGGCCGCAGGGGGCCGGGCAATCAGCCCCAGCATTTT.

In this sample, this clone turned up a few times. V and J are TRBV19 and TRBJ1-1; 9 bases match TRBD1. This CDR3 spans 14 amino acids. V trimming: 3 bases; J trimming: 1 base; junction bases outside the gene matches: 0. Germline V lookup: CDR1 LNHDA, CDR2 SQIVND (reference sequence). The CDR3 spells CASSMGQGNTEAFF. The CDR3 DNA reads TGTGCCAGTAGTATGGGACAGGGGAACACTGAAGCTTTCTTT.

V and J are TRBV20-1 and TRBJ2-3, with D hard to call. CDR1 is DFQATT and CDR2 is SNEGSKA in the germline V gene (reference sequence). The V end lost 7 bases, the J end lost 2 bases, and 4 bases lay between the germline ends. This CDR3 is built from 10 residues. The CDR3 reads CSVSTDTQYF. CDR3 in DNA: TGCAGTGTCTCCACAGATACGCAGTATTTT.